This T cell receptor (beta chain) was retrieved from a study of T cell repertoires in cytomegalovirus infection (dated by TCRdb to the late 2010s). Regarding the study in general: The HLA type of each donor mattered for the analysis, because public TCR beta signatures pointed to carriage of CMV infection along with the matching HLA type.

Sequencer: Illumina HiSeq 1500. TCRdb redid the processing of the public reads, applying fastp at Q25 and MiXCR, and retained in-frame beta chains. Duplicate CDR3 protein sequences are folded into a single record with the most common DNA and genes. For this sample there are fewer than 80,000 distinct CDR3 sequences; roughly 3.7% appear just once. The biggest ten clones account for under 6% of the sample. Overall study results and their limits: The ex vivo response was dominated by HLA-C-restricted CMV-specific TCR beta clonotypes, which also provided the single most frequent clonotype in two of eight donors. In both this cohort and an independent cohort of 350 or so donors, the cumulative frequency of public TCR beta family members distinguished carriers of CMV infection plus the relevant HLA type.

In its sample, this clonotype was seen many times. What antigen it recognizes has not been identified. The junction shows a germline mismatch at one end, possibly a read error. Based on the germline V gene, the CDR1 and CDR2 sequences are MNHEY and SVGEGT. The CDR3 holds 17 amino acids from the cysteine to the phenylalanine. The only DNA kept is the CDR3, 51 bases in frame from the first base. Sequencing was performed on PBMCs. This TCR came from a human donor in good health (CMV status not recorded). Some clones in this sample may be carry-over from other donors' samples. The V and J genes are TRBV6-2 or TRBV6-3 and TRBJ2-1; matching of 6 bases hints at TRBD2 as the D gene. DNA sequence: TGTGCCAGCAGTTCCAATCGTCTCCGGGACTCCGACAATGAGCAGTTCTTC. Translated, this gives CASSSNRLRDSDNEQFF.